This entry lists 3 T cell receptor beta chains sequenced from one sample in a study of regulatory T cells in long-lasting Graves disease. Stated time point: persistent/refractory GD, antithyroid drugs over 5 years with positive TRAb. Extracted PBMC RNA gave rise to the TCR library. For TCR beta, libraries came from iRepertoire HTBI primers and Arm-PCR of CDR3 regions. TCRdb redid the calling of the multiplex PCR reads with MiXCR, one entry per CDR3 protein. The sample yields 400,000 to 500,000 distinct CDR3 sequences, around a fifth seen once. The specimen was peripheral blood mononuclear cells (PBMCs), collected when the disease was refractory, from a patient treated with antithyroid drugs. Every receptor here comes from a female donor with Graves disease.

This clonotype was found many times. V and J are TRBV4-1 and TRBJ2-7; 9 nucleotides align to TRBD1. CDR3 length: 15 residues. Germline V gene lookup returns CDR1 MGHRA and CDR2 YSYEKL. J gave up 6 bases and V 3 bases, and 9 bases lay outside the gene matches. The CDR3 DNA reads TGCGCCAGCAGCCATTCTGGACAGGGGCGCAGCGAGCAGTACTTC. As protein: CASSHSGQGRSEQYF.

Remarks on this clonotype: The missing conserved phenylalanine or tryptophan at the end of this CDR3 makes a read error likely. This chain connects TRBV5-1 to TRBJ2-7; 7 nucleotides line up with TRBD1. CDR1 and CDR2 (germline): SGHRS, YFSETQ. This CDR3 is built from 14 residues. V shed 0 bases, J shed 2 bases, and the junction held 2 bases outside the gene matches. In DNA, the CDR3 is TGCGCCAGCAGCTTGGGAGGACAGGCCTACGAGCAGTACCTC. Translated, it gives CASSLGGQAYEQYL.

There are a few counts of this clonotype. The rearrangement links TRBV25-1 to TRBJ1-2, with D unresolved. This CDR3 is built from 15 residues. Germline CDR1 reads MGHDK; CDR2 reads SYGVNS. The V gene lost 0 bases and the J gene lost 6 bases, with 14 bases spanning the gap. This CDR3 is CASSEYPRGVDGYTF. The CDR3 DNA is TGTGCCAGCAGTGAATACCCCCGGGGAGTTGATGGCTACACCTTC.